Following are 14 T cell receptor beta chains from one sample sequenced in a study of cytotoxic CD8 clonotypes in ibrutinib-treated CLL. Profiled with immunoSEQ multiplex PCR; TCRdb holds only in-frame clones, not every one. The data hold about 92,000 clones, with more than 70% observed a single time. Sequencing was performed on PBMCs, taken after 24 months of ibrutinib treatment. Every receptor here comes from a human donor with chronic lymphocytic leukemia.

The chain joins TRBV9 to TRBJ1-4, with 8 nucleotides matching TRBD1. CDR3 size: 16 residues. The V segment lost 3 bases and the J segment 8 bases; nucleotides outside the gene matches: 12. Germline CDR1 reads SGDLS; CDR2 reads YYNGEE. The CDR3 region has the DNA TGTGCCAGCAGCGCAGACCGGACAGGGAGGGGGGAAAAACTGTTTTTT. This gives the protein CASSADRTGRGEKLFF.

This clone appeared a few times. The rearrangement joins TRBV6-6 to TRBJ1-4; 8 bases fit TRBD1. The CDR3 runs to 13 residues. The germline V gene encodes CDR1 MNHNY and CDR2 SVGAGI (reference sequence). Unmatched junction bases numbered 11, after V lost 10 bases and J lost 10 bases. The CDR3 protein is CATQTGVFGKLFF. The CDR3 DNA follows: TGTGCCACACAGACAGGGGTCTTTGGAAAACTGTTTTTT.

This clone was seen a handful of times. V usage is TRBV5-4 and J usage is TRBJ2-5, with 8 bases lining up with TRBD2. V was pared by 2 bases and J by 7 bases, with 4 bases of the junction left unmatched. Germline assignment: CDR1 SGHNT and CDR2 YYREEE (reference sequence). The CDR3 runs to 13 residues. Here the CDR3 reads CASSFSAGGTQYF. CDR3 nucleotides: TGTGCCAGCAGCTTTAGCGCGGGGGGGACCCAGTACTTC.

V usage is TRBV27 and J usage is TRBJ2-1; no clear D gene. CDR3 size: 16 residues. Germline-derived CDR1 and CDR2 are MNHEY and SMNVEV (reference sequence). With 2 bases removed from V and 3 bases from J, the gap between germline ends came to 14 bases. The CDR3 DNA reads as TGTGCCAGCAGTTTAGTGGAGACACGAGTCTACAATGAGCAGTTCTTC. Translated: CASSLVETRVYNEQFF.

The chain couples TRBV18 to TRBJ2-1, with a possible D match to TRBD2 (5 bases). The CDR3 is 15 amino acids. CDR1 KGHSH and CDR2 LQKENI come from the germline V gene. V lost 2 bases to trimming and J lost 4 bases, with 12 bases between them. The CDR3 coding sequence is TGTGCCAGCTCACCAACAGCGGCAGAATACAATGAGCAGTTCTTC. It encodes CASSPTAAEYNEQFF.

The chain recombines TRBV5-6 with TRBJ2-5, with a tentative D call TRBD1 (6 bases). The CDR3 has 15 residues. V shed 4 bases and J shed 1 base, with 14 bases lying between them. Germline V gene lookup returns CDR1 SGHDT and CDR2 YYEEEE. The CDR3 DNA reads as TGTGCCAGCAGCCTTCTCACAGGGATCCAAGAGACCCAGTACTTC. Protein: CASSLLTGIQETQYF.

This clone was counted a single time. The chain has TRBV30 and TRBJ2-7; D could derive from TRBD1 or TRBD2 (5 bases each). The ends were cut back, 1 base at V and 3 bases at J, with 13 bases in the middle. This CDR3 is 14 amino acids long. CDR1 is GTSNPN, CDR2 SVGIG, per germline (reference sequence). CDR3 bases: TGTGCCTGGAGTGATCCGGGGCTGAGCTACGAGCAGTACTTC. Protein product: CAWSDPGLSYEQYF.

The CDR3 DNA reads TGCGCCAGCAGCCCAACCGGGCAGAACTCCTACAATGAGCAGTTCTTC. Amino acid sequence: CASSPTGQNSYNEQFF. The chain combines TRBV5-1 with TRBJ2-1; D uncertain. The CDR3 extends over 16 amino acids. Germline V CDR1 and CDR2: SGHRS, YFSETQ. Trimming shortened V by 4 bases and J by 0 bases, and 14 bases separated the two germline ends.

This clone was seen more than once but under ten times. This CDR3 is CASSSSGLAGYEQYF. Written as DNA, the CDR3 is TGTGCCAGCAGCTCGTCGGGACTAGCGGGGTACGAGCAGTACTTC. This rearrangement joins TRBV28 to TRBJ2-7; 13 bases are shared with TRBD2. The ends lost 6 bases at V and 4 bases at J; junction bases unmatched: 6. From germline, CDR1 is MDHEN and CDR2 SYDVKM. The CDR3 has 15 residues. Looking up the rest from reference TRBV28 and TRBJ2-7 gives the full variable domain: DVKVTQSSRYLVKRTGEKVFLECVQDMDHENMFWYRQDPGLGLRLIYFSYDVKMKEKGDIPEGYSVSREKKERFSLILESASTNQTSMYLCASSSSGLAGYEQYFGPGTRLTVT.

V usage is TRBV30 and J usage is TRBJ1-1; no clear D gene. CDR1 and CDR2 from the germline V gene are GTSNPN and SVGIG (reference sequence). The length of the CDR3 is 12 residues. Trimming took 1 base from V and 1 from J, leaving 4 bases between them. This CDR3 is CAWSGSNTEAFF. The CDR3 nucleotides are TGTGCCTGGAGTGGCTCGAACACTGAAGCTTTCTTT.

The chain carries TRBV28 and TRBJ1-1; D ambiguous. Germline V gene sequence: CDR1 MDHEN, CDR2 SYDVKM. There are 14 residues in the CDR3. Trimming shortened V by 3 bases and J by 1 base, and 9 bases separated the two germline ends. The CDR3, as DNA: TGTGCCAGCAGTTTTCAGTTTAGGAACACTGAAGCTTTCTTT. Protein sequence: CASSFQFRNTEAFF.

The V call is TRBV18, the J call TRBJ1-2, with 9 positions matching TRBD1. The CDR3 is 14 residues long. The V and J ends lost 4 bases and 6 bases, in that order; junction bases with no gene match: 6. CDR1 and CDR2 from the germline V gene are KGHSH and LQKENI. Here the CDR3 DNA reads TGTGCCAGCTCACGGGACAGGGATGGTCATGGCTACACCTTC. Translating gives CASSRDRDGHGYTF.

V usage is TRBV30 and J usage is TRBJ1-1; 12 bases line up with TRBD1. This CDR3 contains 17 residues. With V trimmed by 3 bases and J by 4 bases, 12 bases remained unmatched. CDR1 GTSNPN and CDR2 SVGIG come from the germline V gene (reference sequence). This chain's CDR3 is CAWSRPGTGGWGTEAFF. As DNA, the CDR3 is TGTGCCTGGAGCCGTCCCGGGACAGGGGGCTGGGGCACTGAAGCTTTCTTT.

This chain uses TRBV27 with TRBJ1-4; D may be TRBD1 (6 bases). Deletions cut 3 bases from V and 0 bases from J, with 23 bases between. Germline CDR1 reads MNHEY; CDR2 reads SMNVEV (reference sequence). The CDR3 loop spans 20 amino acids. The CDR3 bases are TGTGCCAGCAGTTTCCGATTCCGGGACAAGGGCCGTGCAACTAATGAAAAACTGTTTTTT. Protein: CASSFRFRDKGRATNEKLFF.